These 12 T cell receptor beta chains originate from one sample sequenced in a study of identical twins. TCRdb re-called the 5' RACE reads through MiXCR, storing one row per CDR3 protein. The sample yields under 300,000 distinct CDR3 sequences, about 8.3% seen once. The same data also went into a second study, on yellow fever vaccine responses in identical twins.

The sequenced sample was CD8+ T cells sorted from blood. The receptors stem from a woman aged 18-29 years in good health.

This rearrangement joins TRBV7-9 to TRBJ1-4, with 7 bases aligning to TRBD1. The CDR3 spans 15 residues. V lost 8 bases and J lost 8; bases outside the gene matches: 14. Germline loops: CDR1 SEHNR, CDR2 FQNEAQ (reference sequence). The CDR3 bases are TGTGCCAGCCTGGACCGACAGGGACTTCGCGAAAAACTGTTTTTT. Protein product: CASLDRQGLREKLFF.

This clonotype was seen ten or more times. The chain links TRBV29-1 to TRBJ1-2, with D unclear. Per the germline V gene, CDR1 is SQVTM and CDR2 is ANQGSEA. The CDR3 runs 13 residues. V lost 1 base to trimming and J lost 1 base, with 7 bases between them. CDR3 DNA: TGCAGCGTTGAAGGGCGGGGTAACTATGGCTACACCTTC. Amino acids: CSVEGRGNYGYTF.

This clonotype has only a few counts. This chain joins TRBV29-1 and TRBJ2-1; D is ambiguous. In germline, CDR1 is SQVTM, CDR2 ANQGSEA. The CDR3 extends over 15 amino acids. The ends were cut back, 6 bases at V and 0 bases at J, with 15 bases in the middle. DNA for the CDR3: TGCAGCGTCCCTAACGACTGGTCCTCCTACAATGAGCAGTTCTTC. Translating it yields CSVPNDWSSYNEQFF.

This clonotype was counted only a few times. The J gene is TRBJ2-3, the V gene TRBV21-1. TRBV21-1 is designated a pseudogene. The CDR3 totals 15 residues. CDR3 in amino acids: CASSKSIVSTDTQYF. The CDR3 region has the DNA TGTGCCAGCAGCAAATCAATAGTGTCCACAGATACGCAGTATTTT.

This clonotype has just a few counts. The CDR3 region is CASSLTSGSWETQYF. The CDR3 DNA follows: TGTGCCAGCAGTTTGACTAGCGGGAGTTGGGAGACCCAGTACTTC. This chain links TRBV6-2 or TRBV6-3 with TRBJ2-5, with TRBD2 matching over 12 bases. This CDR3 is 15 amino acids long. V shed 4 bases and J 5 bases; nucleotides not matched to a gene: 5. Germline CDR1 is MNHEY and CDR2 is SVGEGT.

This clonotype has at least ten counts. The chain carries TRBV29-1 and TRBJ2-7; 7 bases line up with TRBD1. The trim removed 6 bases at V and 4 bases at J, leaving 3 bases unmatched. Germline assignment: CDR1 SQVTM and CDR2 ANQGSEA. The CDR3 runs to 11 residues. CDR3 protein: CSVTGLYEQYF. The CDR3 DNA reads TGCAGCGTGACAGGGTTATACGAGCAGTACTTC.

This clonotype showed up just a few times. The CDR3: CASSQGLISDYEQYF. The CDR3 DNA follows: TGCGCCAGCAGCCAAGGGCTTATCAGCGACTACGAGCAGTACTTC. The chain joins TRBV4-3 to TRBJ2-7; D not certain. The V end was cut by 1 base, the J end by 3 bases, with 13 bases between. CDR1 LGHNA and CDR2 YSLEER come from the germline V gene. The CDR3 runs to 15 residues.

CDR3 region: CASSYSRTSGYEQYF. Here the CDR3 DNA reads TGTGCCAGCAGTTACTCAAGGACTAGCGGCTACGAGCAGTACTTC. This chain connects TRBV6-2 or TRBV6-3 to TRBJ2-7; 10 positions match TRBD2. The CDR3 consists of 15 residues. The V and J ends lost 0 bases and 3 bases, in that order; junction bases with no gene match: 2. CDR1 is MNHEY, CDR2 SVGEGT, per germline.

In DNA, the CDR3 is TGTGCCAGCAGCACGGCTCTAGCGGGGGCCAGCACAGATACGCAGTATTTT. Protein sequence: CASSTALAGASTDTQYF. V usage is TRBV11-1 and J usage is TRBJ2-3; TRBD2 agrees at 10 bases. This CDR3 has 17 amino acids. V shed 5 bases and J 0 bases; nucleotides not matched to a gene: 8. Germline-derived CDR1 and CDR2 are SGHAT and FQDESV (reference sequence).

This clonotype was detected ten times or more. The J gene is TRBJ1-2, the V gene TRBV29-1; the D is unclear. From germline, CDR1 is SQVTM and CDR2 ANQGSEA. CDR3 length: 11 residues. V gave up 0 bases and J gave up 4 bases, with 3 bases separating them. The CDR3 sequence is CSVEDVYGYTF. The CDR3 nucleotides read TGCAGCGTTGAAGACGTCTATGGCTACACCTTC. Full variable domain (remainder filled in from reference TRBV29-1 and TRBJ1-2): SAVISQKPSRDICQRGTSLTIQCQVDSQVTMMFWYRQQPGQSLTLIATANQGSEATYESGFVIDKFPISRPNLTFSTLTVSNMSPEDSSIYLCSVEDVYGYTFGSGTRLTVV.

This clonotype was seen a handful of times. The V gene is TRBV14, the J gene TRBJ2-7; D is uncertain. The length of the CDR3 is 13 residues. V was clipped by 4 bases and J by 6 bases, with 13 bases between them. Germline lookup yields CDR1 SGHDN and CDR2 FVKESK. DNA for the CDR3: TGTGCCAGCAGCCGCACTCTGAGAGGCGAGCAGTACTTC. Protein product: CASSRTLRGEQYF.

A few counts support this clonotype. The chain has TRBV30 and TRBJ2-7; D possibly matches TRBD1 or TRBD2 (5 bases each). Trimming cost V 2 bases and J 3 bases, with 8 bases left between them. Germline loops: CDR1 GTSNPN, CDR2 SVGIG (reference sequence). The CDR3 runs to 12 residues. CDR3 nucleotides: TGTGCCTGGAGTTGGGACGACTACGAGCAGTACTTC. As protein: CAWSWDDYEQYF.